Judged by frequency, the clone carrying this TCR beta chain is large. The iRepertoire multiplex PCR system with TCR subtype-specific primers built both bulk and single-cell libraries. TCRdb reprocessed the multiplex PCR reads, with one entry per CDR3 protein and no DNA. Here the sample table reports more than 1,500 distinct CDR3 sequences. The CDR3 runs to 14 residues. Germline V lookup: CDR1 MDHEN, CDR2 SYDVKM. The patients sequenced had a carbamazepine-induced Stevens-Johnson syndrome or toxic epidermal necrolysis reaction. The sample is drawn from a study of T cells in severe cutaneous drug reactions. The overall study: Enrolled patients had probable or definite SJS/TEN or DRESS per RegiSCAR.

The chain uses TRBV28 and TRBJ1-1. The source of this sequence is a human donor with Stevens-Johnson syndrome, a severe cutaneous drug reaction. The sample was PBMCs. This chain's CDR3 is CASSREGFFTEAFF.